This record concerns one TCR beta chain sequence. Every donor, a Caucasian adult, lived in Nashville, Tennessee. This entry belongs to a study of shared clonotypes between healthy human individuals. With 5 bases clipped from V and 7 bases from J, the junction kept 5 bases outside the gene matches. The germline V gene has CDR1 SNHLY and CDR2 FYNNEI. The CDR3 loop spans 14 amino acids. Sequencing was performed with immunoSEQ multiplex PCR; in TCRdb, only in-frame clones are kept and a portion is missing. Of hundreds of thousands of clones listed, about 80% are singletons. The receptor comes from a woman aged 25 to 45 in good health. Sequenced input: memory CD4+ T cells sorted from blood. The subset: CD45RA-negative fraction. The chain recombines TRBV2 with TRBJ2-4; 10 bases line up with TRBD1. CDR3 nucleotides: TGTGCCAGCAGTTGGGGACAGGGGTGGAACATTCAGTACTTC. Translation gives CASSWGQGWNIQYF.